The sequence of this TCR beta chain was determined in a study of breast tumors, draining lymph nodes, adjacent tissues. Study-level points and caveats: The lymph node origin of tumor T cells was framed as consistent with a hypothesis, not demonstrated. Data fit most tumor T cells coming from lymph node, expanding in tumor. Tumors had less TCR diversity than lymph nodes, more than nontumor tissue.

Breast cancer patients provided tissue from their axillary draining lymph nodes. This clonotype was counted at least ten times. Its specificity is unknown. Via MiXCR, TCRdb re-called the multiplex PCR reads, giving one row per CDR3 protein. The sample includes fewer than 200,000 distinct CDR3 sequences, roughly a third of them seen just once. Germline V gene lookup returns CDR1 LGHNT and CDR2 FRNRAP. This CDR3 is 12 amino acids long. V was trimmed by 2 bases and J by 8 bases, leaving 6 bases between them. The sample taken for sequencing was axillary lymph node tissue. V and J are TRBV12-5 and TRBJ2-2, with no clear D. The TCR sequence derives from a female donor with breast cancer. Some clones in this sample may be carry-over from other donors' samples. The CDR3 DNA follows: TGTGCTAGTGGTTTGAGTTGGGGGGAGCTGTTTTTT. Its translation: CASGLSWGELFF.